This T cell receptor beta chain emerged from a study of cytomegalovirus exposure and HLA in healthy donors. Regarding the study as a whole: Some highly shared sequence variants likely arose as a pipeline artifact. The authors later found most CMV-associated TCR beta chains appeared HLA-restricted. The study listed under 200 cytomegalovirus-associated TCR beta chains.

Researchers ran the PCR with 60 Vbeta and 13 Jbeta primers. TCRdb keeps only in-frame clones here, not all; method: immunoSEQ multiplex PCR. The data show a few hundred thousand clones, 83% seen once. As concerns this clone: The antigen is unknown.

Germline lookup yields CDR1 MNHEY and CDR2 SVGAGI. This CDR3 spans 14 amino acids. Sequencing was carried out using PBMCs. V is TRBV6-5 and J is TRBJ2-5, with 7 bases fitting TRBD1. Judging by the DNA end, TRBJ2-7 fits better; the J call may be wrong. The clonotype was recovered from a girl under 18 in good health and CMV-seronegative. CDR3 DNA sequence: TGTGCCAGTTCTAGACAGGGTCCCCGCTACGAGCAGTACTTC. Encoded protein: CASSRQGPRYEQYF.